This T cell receptor (beta chain) derives from a study of blood T cell repertoires in COVID-19. About the study: Samples of COVID-19 (acute and convalescent) were obtained from the United States, Italy and Spain.

Trimming cost V 1 base and J 6 bases, with 12 bases left between them. The CDR3 length is 14 residues. Germline assignment: CDR1 MDHEN and CDR2 SYDVKM. In the source study's methods: Using reference gene primer amplification, nucleated cell counts were estimated. Repertoires were generated with immunoSEQ multiplex PCR, while TCRdb's copy carries only in-frame clones and drops some. The V and J calls and clone size come from that table; D and trimming were worked out from the DNA. The data hold around 90,000 clones, with around 90% observed a single time. This clonotype was obtained from a man aged 50-60 years with COVID-19, enrolled during active disease. The V call is TRBV28, the J call TRBJ1-1; D might be TRBD1 (5 bases). The sample consisted of peripheral blood. CDR3 DNA sequence: TGTGCCAGCAGTTTATTTGCAGGGAAGGCTGAAGCTTTCTTT. Its protein product is CASSLFAGKAEAFF. The full variable domain, rest sourced from reference TRBV28 and TRBJ1-1, is DVKVTQSSRYLVKRTGEKVFLECVQDMDHENMFWYRQDPGLGLRLIYFSYDVKMKEKGDIPEGYSVSREKKERFSLILESASTNQTSMYLCASSLFAGKAEAFFGQGTRLTVV.